This TCR beta chain emerged from a study of long-term antiretroviral therapy in people with HIV. Sequencing relied on immunoSEQ assay v3.0, run at survey level. Sequenced by immunoSEQ multiplex PCR; TCRdb stores in-frame clones only, minus some. This table holds around 25,000 clones, roughly 96% found once. V was shortened by 2 bases and J by 7 bases, with 15 bases between the two germline ends. CDR3 length equals 14 residues. The germline gives CDR1 SEHNR, CDR2 FQNEAQ (reference sequence). Comments on this clone: Its antigen is undetermined.

Study findings and constraints: Relative to control repertoires, HIV repertoires exhibited narrower CDR3 length ranges. Clones showing expansion before ART dominated the repertoire at all time points. Increased diversity was seen after ART, yet it remained lower than in transplant donor controls. Researchers lacked any data on ART adherence, viral resistance or therapy changes.

The receptor comes from a woman aged 45-60 years with HIV. This material consisted of unsorted PBMCs, taken around 5 years after starting antiretroviral therapy. The rearrangement links TRBV7-9 to TRBJ2-7; D is possibly TRBD2 (6 bases). CDR3: CASSLPAGSGEQYF. The CDR3, as DNA: TGTGCCAGCAGCTTACCGGCGGGATCGGGGGAGCAGTACTTC.